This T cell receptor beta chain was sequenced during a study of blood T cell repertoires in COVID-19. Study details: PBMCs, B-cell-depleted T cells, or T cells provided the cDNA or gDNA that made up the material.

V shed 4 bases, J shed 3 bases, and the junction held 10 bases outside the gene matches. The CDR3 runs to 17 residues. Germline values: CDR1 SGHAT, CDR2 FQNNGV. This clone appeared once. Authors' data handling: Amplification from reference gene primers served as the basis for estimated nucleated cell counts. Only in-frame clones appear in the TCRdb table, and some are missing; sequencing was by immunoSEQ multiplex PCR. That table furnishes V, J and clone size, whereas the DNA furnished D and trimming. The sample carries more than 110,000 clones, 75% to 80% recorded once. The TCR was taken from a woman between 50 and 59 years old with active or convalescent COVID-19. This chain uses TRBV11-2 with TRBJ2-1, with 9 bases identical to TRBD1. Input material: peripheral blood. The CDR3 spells CASSSPQGASNYNEQFF. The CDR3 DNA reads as TGTGCCAGCAGCTCCCCACAGGGGGCATCGAACTACAATGAGCAGTTCTTC.